This TCR beta chain was retrieved from a study of cytomegalovirus exposure and HLA in healthy donors. Broader study findings: Further analysis was carried out later, and it showed several of the most significant clusters appearing linked to common viral pathogens. When analyzed later, a missense DCLRE1C variant was found to be linked to TCR beta V- and J-gene trimming.

The CDR3 consists of 15 residues. J gave up 5 bases and V 4 bases, and 8 bases lay outside the gene matches. Per the germline V gene, CDR1 is SGHRS and CDR2 is YFSETQ. A word on this clone: The antigen is unknown.

PCR used 60 Vbeta primers and 13 Jbeta primers. Repertoires were generated with immunoSEQ multiplex PCR, while TCRdb's copy carries only in-frame clones and drops some. The sample features about 30,000 clones, with approximately 4.8% in its top ten. The receptor was isolated from a female donor in good health and CMV-seronegative. The sequencing sample was made of PBMCs. The chain has TRBV5-1 and TRBJ2-1, with TRBD1 matching 8 bases. Written as DNA, the CDR3 is TGCGCCAGCAGCCCACAACCGGGACAGGACAATGAGCAGTTCTTC. Its translation is CASSPQPGQDNEQFF.